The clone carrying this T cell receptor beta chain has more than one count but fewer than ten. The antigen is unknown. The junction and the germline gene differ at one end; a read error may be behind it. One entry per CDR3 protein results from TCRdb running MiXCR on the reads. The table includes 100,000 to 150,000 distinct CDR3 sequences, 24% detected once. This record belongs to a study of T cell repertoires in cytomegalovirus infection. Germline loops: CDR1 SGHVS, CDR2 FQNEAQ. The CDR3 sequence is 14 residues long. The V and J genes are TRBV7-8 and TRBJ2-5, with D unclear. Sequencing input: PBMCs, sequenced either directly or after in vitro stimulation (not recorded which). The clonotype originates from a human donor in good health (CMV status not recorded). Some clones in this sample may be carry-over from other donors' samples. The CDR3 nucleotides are TGTGCCAGCACCTTACAAGGGTCACCGGGGACCCAGTACTTC. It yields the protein CASTLQGSPGTQYF. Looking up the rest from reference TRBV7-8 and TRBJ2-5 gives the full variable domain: GAGVSQSPRYKVAKRGQDVALRCDPISGHVSLFWYQQALGQGPEFLTYFQNEAQLDKSGLPSDRFFAERPEGSVSTLKIQRTQQEDSAVYLCASTLQGSPGTQYFGPGTRLLVL.